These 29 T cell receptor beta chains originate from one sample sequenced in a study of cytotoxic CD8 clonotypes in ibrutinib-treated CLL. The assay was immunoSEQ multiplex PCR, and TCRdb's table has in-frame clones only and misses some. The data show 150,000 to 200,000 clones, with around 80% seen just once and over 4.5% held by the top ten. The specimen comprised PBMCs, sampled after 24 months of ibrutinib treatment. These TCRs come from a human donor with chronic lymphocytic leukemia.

The CDR3 nucleotides are TGCGCCAGCAGCTTGGCCGGACAGGGAGTGACTGAAGCTTTCTTT. Translated: CASSLAGQGVTEAFF. The genes are TRBV5-1 and TRBJ1-1; 8 bases agree with TRBD1. The CDR3 runs to 15 residues. From germline, CDR1 is SGHRS and CDR2 YFSETQ. After removal of 0 bases from V and 5 bases from J, the junction contained 6 bases not matched to a gene.

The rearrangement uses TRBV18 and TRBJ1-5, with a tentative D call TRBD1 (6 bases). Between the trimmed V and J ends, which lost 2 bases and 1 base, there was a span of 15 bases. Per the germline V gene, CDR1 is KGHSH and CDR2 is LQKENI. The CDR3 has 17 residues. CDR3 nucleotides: TGTGCCAGCTCACCAGGGTCAGGGGTTAGGAGCAATCAGCCCCAGCATTTT. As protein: CASSPGSGVRSNQPQHF.

The DNA of the CDR3 is TGTGCCAGCAGCGTAGGAGGAGAGGACTACGAGCAGTACTTC. Its translation is CASSVGGEDYEQYF. The chain recombines TRBV9 with TRBJ2-7; D uncertain. V was pared by 0 bases and J by 3 bases, with 10 bases between. Looked up from germline, CDR1 is SGDLS and CDR2 is YYNGEE. The CDR3 is made up of 14 amino acids.

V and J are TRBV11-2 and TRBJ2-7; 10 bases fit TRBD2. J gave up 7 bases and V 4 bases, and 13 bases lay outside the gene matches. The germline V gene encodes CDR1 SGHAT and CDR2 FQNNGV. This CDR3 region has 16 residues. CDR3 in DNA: TGTGCCAGCAGCTCCGGGAGTAGCGGGAGGTCGGGTGAGCAGTACTTC. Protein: CASSSGSSGRSGEQYF.

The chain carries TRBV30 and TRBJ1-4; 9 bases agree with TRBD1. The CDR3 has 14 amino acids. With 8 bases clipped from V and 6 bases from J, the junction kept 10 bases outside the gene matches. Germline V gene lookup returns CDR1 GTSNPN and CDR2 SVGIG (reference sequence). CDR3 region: CAAKSGTGYEKLFF. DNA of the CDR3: TGTGCCGCCAAATCCGGGACAGGGTATGAAAAACTGTTTTTT.

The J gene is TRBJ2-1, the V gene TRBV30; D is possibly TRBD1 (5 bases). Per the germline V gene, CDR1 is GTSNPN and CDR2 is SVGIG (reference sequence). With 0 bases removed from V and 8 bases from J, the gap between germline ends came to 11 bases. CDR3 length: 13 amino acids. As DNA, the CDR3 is TGTGCCTGGAGTGTAGTAGGGGCCGATGAGCAGTTCTTC. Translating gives CAWSVVGADEQFF. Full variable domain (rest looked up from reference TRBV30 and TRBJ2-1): SQTIHQWPATLVQPVGSPLSLECTVEGTSNPNLYWYRQAAGRGLQLLFYSVGIGQISSEVPQNLSASRPQDRQFILSSKKLLLSDSGFYLCAWSVVGADEQFFGPGTRLTVL.

The CDR3 loop reads CASSVRQGNQPQHF. The CDR3 nucleotides read TGTGCCAGCAGTGTACGACAGGGCAATCAGCCCCAGCATTTT. This rearrangement joins TRBV2 to TRBJ1-5, with a tentative D call TRBD1 (6 bases). CDR3 size: 14 residues. Looked up from germline, CDR1 is SNHLY and CDR2 is FYNNEI. V was cut by 4 bases and J by 2 bases, with 9 bases left in between.

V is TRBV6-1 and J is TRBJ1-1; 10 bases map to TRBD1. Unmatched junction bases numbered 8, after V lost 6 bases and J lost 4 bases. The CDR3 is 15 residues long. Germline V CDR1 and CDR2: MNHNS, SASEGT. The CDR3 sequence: CASRTRRDRGTEAFF. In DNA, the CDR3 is TGTGCCAGCAGAACCCGGCGGGACAGGGGCACTGAAGCTTTCTTT.

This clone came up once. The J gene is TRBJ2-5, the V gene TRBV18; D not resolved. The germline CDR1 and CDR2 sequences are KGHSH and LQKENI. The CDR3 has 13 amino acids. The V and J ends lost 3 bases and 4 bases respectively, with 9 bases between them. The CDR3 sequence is CASSPLPRETQYF. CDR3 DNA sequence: TGTGCCAGCTCACCTTTGCCGCGAGAGACCCAGTACTTC.

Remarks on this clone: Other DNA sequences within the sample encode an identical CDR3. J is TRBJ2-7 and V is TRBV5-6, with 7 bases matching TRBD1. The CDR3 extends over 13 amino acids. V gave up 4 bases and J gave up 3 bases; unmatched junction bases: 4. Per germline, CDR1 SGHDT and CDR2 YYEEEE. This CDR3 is CASSPRQGYEQYF. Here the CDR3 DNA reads TGTGCCAGCAGCCCCCGACAGGGCTACGAGCAGTACTTC.

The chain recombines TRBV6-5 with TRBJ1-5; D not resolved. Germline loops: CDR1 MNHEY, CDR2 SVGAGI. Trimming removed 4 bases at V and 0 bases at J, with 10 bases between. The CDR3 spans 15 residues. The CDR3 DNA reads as TGTGCCAGCAGTTCTGAGATAACTAGCAATCAGCCCCAGCATTTT. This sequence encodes CASSSEITSNQPQHF.

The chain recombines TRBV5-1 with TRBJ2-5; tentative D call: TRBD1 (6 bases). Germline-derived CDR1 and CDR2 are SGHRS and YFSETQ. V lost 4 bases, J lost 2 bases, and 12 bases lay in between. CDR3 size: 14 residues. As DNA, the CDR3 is TGCGCCAGCAGCACCGGACAGCTTCAAGAGACCCAGTACTTC. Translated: CASSTGQLQETQYF.

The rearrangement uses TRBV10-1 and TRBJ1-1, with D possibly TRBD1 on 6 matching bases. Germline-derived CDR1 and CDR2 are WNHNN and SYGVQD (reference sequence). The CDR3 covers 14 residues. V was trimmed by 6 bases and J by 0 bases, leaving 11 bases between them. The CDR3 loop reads CASRADSMNTEAFF. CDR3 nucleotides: TGCGCCAGCAGGGCGGACAGCATGAACACTGAAGCTTTCTTT.

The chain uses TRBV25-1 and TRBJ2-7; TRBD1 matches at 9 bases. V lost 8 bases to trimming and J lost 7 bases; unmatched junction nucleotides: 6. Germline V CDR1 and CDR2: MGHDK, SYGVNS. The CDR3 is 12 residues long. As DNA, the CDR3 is TGTGCCAGCGGGACAGGGAAAAATGAGCAGTACTTC. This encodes CASGTGKNEQYF.

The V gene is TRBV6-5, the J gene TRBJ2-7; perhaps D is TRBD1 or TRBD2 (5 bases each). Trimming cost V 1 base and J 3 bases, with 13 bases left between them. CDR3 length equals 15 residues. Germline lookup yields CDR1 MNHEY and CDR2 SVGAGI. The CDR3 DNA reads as TGTGCCAGCAGTTACTTGAGGGACCCCCTCTACGAGCAGTACTTC. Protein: CASSYLRDPLYEQYF.

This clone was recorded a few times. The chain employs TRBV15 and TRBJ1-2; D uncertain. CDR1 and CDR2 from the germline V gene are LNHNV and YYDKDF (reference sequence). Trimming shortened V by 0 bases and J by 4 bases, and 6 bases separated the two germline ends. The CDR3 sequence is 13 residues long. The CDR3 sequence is CATSRDDIYGYTF. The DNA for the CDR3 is TGTGCCACCAGCAGAGACGATATCTATGGCTACACCTTC.

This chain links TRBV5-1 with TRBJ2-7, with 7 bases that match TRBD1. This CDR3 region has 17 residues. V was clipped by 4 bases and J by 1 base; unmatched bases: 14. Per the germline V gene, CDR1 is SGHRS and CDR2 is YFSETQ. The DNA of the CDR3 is TGCGCCAGCAGCCCCCGAGCACAGGGGTCGGTGTCCTACGAGCAGTACTTC. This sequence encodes CASSPRAQGSVSYEQYF. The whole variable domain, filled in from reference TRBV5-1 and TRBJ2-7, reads KAGVTQTPRYLIKTRGQQVTLSCSPISGHRSVSWYQQTPGQGLQFLFEYFSETQRNKGNFPGRFSGRQFSNSRSEMNVSTLELGDSALYLCASSPRAQGSVSYEQYFGPGTRLTVT.

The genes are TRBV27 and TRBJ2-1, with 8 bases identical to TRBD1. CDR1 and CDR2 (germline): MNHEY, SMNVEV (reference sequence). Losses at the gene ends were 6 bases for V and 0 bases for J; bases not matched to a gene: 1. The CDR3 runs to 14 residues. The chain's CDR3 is CASSRGPSYNEQFF. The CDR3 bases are TGTGCCAGCAGCAGGGGGCCCTCCTACAATGAGCAGTTCTTC.

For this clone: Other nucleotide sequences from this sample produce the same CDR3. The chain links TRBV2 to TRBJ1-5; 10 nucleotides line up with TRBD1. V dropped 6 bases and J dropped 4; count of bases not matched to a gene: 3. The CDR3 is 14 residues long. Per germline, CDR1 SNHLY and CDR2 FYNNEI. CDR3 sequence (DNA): TGTGCCAGCAGCCCGGACAGGGGGAATCAGCCCCAGCATTTT. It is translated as CASSPDRGNQPQHF.

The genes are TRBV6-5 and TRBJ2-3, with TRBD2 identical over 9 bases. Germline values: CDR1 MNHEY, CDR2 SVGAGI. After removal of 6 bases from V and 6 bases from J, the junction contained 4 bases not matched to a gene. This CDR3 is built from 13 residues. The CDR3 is CASSEREVDTQYF. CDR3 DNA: TGTGCCAGCAGCGAGCGGGAGGTTGATACGCAGTATTTT.

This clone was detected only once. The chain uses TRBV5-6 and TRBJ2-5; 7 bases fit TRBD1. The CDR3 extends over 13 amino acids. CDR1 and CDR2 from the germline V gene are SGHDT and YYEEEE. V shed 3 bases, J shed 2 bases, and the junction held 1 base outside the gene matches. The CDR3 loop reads CASSSGQQETQYF. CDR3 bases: TGTGCCAGCAGCTCGGGACAGCAAGAGACCCAGTACTTC. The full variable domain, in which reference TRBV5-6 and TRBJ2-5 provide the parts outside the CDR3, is DAGVTQSPTHLIKTRGQQVTLRCSPKSGHDTVSWYQQALGQGPQFIFQYYEEEERQRGNFPDRFSGHQFPNYSSELNVNALLLGDSALYLCASSSGQQETQYFGPGTRLLVL.

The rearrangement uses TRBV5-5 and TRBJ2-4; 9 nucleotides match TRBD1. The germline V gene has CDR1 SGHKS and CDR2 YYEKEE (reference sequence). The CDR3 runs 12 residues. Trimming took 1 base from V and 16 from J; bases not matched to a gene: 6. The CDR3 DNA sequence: TGTGCCAGCAGCTTGAACTGGGACAGGGCATACTTC. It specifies CASSLNWDRAYF. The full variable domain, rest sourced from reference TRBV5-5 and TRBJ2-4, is DAGVTQSPTHLIKTRGQQVTLRCSPISGHKSVSWYQQVLGQGPQFIFQYYEKEERGRGNFPDRFSARQFPNYSSELNVNALLLGDSALYLCASSLNWDRAYFGAGTRLSVL.

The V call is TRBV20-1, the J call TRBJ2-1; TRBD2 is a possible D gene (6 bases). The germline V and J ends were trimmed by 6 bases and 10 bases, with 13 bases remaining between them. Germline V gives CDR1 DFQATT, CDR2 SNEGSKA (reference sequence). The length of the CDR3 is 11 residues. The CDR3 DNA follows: TGCAGTGCCGGGGGTGTGGGGGAGCAGTTCTTC. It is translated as CSAGGVGEQFF.

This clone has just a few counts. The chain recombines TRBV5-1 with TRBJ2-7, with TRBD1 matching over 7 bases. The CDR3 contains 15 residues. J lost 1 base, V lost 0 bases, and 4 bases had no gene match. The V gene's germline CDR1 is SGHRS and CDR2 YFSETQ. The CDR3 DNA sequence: TGCGCCAGCAGCTTGGTTTGGGGACAGTCCTACGAGCAGTACTTC. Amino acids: CASSLVWGQSYEQYF.

CDR3 in amino acids: CASSELGHRNTEAFF. The CDR3 nucleotides read TGTGCCAGCAGTGAACTGGGTCACAGGAACACTGAAGCTTTCTTT. The gene calls are TRBV25-1 and TRBJ1-1; D uncertain. V lost 2 bases to trimming and J lost 1 base, with 11 bases between them. Germline CDR1 reads MGHDK; CDR2 reads SYGVNS. The CDR3 is 15 amino acids.

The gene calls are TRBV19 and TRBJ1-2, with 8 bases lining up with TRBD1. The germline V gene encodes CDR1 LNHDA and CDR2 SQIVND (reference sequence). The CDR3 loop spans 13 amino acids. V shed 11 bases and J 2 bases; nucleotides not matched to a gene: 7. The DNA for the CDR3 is TGTGCCTCAGGGACAGGTGTAAACTATGGCTACACCTTC. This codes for CASGTGVNYGYTF.

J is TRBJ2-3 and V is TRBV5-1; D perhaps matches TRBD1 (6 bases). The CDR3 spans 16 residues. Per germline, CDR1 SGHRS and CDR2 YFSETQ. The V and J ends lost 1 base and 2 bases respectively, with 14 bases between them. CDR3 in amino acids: CASSLMVGAFTDTQYF. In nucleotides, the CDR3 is TGCGCCAGCAGCTTGATGGTGGGGGCCTTCACAGATACGCAGTATTTT.

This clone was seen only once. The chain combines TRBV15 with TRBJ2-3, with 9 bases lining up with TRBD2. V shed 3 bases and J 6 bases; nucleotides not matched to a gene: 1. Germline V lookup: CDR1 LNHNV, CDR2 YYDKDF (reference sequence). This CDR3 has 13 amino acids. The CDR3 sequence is CATSRLAGDTQYF. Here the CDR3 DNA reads TGTGCCACCAGCAGGCTAGCGGGGGATACGCAGTATTTT.

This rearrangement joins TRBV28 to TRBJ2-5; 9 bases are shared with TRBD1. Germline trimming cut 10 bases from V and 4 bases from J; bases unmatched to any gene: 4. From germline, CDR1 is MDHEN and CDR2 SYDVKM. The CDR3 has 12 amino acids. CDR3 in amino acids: CATRTGVETQYF. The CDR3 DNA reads TGTGCCACTCGGACAGGGGTAGAGACCCAGTACTTC.